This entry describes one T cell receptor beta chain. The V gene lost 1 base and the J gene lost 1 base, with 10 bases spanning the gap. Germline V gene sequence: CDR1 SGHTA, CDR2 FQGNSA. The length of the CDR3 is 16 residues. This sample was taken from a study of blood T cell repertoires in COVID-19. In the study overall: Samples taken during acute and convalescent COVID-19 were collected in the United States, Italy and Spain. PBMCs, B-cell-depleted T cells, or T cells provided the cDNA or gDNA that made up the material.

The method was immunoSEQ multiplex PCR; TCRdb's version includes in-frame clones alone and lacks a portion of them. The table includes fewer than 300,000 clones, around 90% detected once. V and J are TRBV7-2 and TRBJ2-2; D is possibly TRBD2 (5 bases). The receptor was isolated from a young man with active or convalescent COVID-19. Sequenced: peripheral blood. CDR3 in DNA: TGTGCCAGCAGCTTAGATCCCCGGGGGAACACCGGGGAGCTGTTTTTT. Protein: CASSLDPRGNTGELFF.